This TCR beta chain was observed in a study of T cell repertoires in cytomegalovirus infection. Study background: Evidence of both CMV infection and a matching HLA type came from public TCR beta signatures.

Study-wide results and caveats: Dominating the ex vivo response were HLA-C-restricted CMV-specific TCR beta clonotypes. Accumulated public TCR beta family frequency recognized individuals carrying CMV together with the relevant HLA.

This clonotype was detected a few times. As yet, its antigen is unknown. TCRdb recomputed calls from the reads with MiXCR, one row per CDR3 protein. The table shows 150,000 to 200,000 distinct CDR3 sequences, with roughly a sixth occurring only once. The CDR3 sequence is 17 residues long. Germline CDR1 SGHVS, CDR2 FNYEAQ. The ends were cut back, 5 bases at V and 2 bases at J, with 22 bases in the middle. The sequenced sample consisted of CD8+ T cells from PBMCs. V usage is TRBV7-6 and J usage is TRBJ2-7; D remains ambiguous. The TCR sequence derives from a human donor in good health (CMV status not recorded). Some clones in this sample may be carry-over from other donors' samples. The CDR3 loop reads CASSNSGSGRLPYEQYF. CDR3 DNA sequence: TGTGCCAGCAGCAATAGTGGTTCTGGCCGGCTACCCTACGAGCAGTACTTC.